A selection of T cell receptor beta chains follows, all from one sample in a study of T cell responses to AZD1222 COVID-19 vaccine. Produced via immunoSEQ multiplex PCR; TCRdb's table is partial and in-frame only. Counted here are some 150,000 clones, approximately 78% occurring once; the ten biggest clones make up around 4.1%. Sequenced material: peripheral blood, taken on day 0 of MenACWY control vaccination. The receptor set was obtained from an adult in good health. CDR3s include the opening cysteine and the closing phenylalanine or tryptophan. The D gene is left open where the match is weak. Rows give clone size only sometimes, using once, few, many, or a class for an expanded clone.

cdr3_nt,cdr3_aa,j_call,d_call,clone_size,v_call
TGTGCCAGCAGCTCACCCGGCACAGGGGCTGAAGCTTTCTTT,CASSSPGTGAEAFF,TRBJ1-1,TRBD1,few,TRBV5-4
TGTGCCAGCAGTTTGGCCCAGAATTCACCCCTCCACTTT,CASSLAQNSPLHF,TRBJ1-6,.,once,TRBV12-3/TRBV12-4
TGCGCCAGCAGCTCCGCTAGCGGGAGCACAGATACGCAGTATTTT,CASSSASGSTDTQYF,TRBJ2-3,TRBD2,.,TRBV5-1
TGTGCCAGCAGCTTACAGGGGCGCCCGTGGAGAGAGACCCAGTACTTC,CASSLQGRPWRETQYF,TRBJ2-5,.,.,TRBV7-8
TGTGCCAGCAGTTATGAGTTTGGGGAGACCCAGTACTTC,CASSYEFGETQYF,TRBJ2-5,.,.,TRBV6-6
TGTGCCAGCAGTGAAGCGGCAGGGATTCCCGGGGAGCTGTTTTTT,CASSEAAGIPGELFF,TRBJ2-2,.,once,TRBV2
TGCGCCAGCAGCCCGCGGGCTAGCGCGCAAGAGACCCAGTACTTC,CASSPRASAQETQYF,TRBJ2-5,.,.,TRBV5-1
TGTGCCAGCAGGCGGACAGGAGGGGCCGGGGAGCTGTTTTTT,CASRRTGGAGELFF,TRBJ2-2,.,once,TRBV28
TGTGCCAGCAGCTTGAACAGTGCTCATGGCTACACCTTC,CASSLNSAHGYTF,TRBJ1-2,.,.,TRBV7-9
TGTGCCAGCAGTGCACAGGGACAGGTAAATCAGCCCCAGCATTTT,CASSAQGQVNQPQHF,TRBJ1-5,TRBD1,.,TRBV2
TGTGCCAGCAGCGATACCGGGGGCTGGGAGACCCAGTACTTC,CASSDTGGWETQYF,TRBJ2-5,.,.,TRBV7-9
TGTGCCAGCAGTGGGACGGAAACCGAAAAACTGTTTTTT,CASSGTETEKLFF,TRBJ1-4,.,.,TRBV27
TGCGCCAGCAGCTTAACGACCGGGCCGAGCTCCTACGAGCAGTACTTC,CASSLTTGPSSYEQYF,TRBJ2-7,.,.,TRBV5-1
TGCGCCAGCAGCCCAGGACGGGGGGCGTTAGACAATGAGCAGTTCTTC,CASSPGRGALDNEQFF,TRBJ2-1,.,.,TRBV4-1
TGTGCCAGTAGCCGACAGGGATCTAGTTATGGCTACACCTTC,CASSRQGSSYGYTF,TRBJ1-2,TRBD1,.,TRBV19
TGTGCCAGCAGGACAGGGGAAGCTTGGGAGCAGTACTTC,CASRTGEAWEQYF,TRBJ2-7,TRBD1,.,TRBV6-5
TGTGCCAGCAGCCCGGAGGGGAGGCAGGGAATCACCGGGGAGCTGTTTTTT,CASSPEGRQGITGELFF,TRBJ2-2,.,.,TRBV5-6
TGCGCCAGCAGTCGAACGGGGAGGGGAAACACCGGGGAGCTGTTTTTT,CASSRTGRGNTGELFF,TRBJ2-2,TRBD2,.,TRBV23-1
TGTGCCAGTAAGAACCGGGGGGGCCGATTGGAGACCCAGTACTTC,CASKNRGGRLETQYF,TRBJ2-5,TRBD2,few,TRBV19
TGTGCCAGCAGCTTGGGACAAAATGAAAAACTGTTTTTT,CASSLGQNEKLFF,TRBJ1-4,.,once,TRBV7-2
TGTGCCAGCAGCGGAGGACAGGGTAGGTGGACTGAAGCTTTCTTT,CASSGGQGRWTEAFF,TRBJ1-1,TRBD1,.,TRBV5-6
TGTGCCAGTAAGGTAGCGATGTTTAACTATGGCTACACCTTC,CASKVAMFNYGYTF,TRBJ1-2,.,.,TRBV19
TGTGCCATCAGGCGGGAGGGGAAGGGAACCGACTATGGCTACACCTTC,CAIRREGKGTDYGYTF,TRBJ1-2,.,.,TRBV10-3